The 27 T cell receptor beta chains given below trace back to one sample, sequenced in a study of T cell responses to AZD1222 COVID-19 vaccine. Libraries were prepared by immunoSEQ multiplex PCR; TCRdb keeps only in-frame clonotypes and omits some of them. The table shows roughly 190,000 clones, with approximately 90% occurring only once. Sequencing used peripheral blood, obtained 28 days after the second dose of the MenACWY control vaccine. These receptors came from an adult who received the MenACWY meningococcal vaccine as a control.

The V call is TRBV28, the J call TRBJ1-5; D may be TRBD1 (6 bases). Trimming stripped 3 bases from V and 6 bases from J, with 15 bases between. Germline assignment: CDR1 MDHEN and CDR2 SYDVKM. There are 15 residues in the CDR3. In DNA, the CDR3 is TGTGCCAGCAGTTTTGGTCAGGGGACGACTCAGCCCCAGCATTTT. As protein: CASSFGQGTTQPQHF. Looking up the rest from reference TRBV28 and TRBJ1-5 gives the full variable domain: DVKVTQSSRYLVKRTGEKVFLECVQDMDHENMFWYRQDPGLGLRLIYFSYDVKMKEKGDIPEGYSVSREKKERFSLILESASTNQTSMYLCASSFGQGTTQPQHFGDGTRLSIL.

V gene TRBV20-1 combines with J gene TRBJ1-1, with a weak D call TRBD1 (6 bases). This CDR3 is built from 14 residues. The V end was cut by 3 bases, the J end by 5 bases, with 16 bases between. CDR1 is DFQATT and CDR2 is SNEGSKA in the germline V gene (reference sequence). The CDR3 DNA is TGCAGTGCTAGTAAACCCCTAGGGGGAACTGAAGCTTTCTTT. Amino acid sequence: CSASKPLGGTEAFF.

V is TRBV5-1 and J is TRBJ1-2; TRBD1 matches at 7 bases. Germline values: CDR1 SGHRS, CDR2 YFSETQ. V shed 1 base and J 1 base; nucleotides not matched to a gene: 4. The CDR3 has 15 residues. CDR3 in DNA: TGCGCCAGCAGCTTGCTCCAGGGGGGTAACTATGGCTACACCTTC. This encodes CASSLLQGGNYGYTF.

The CDR3 region is CAISPSPGTSGGSYNEQFF. The CDR3 DNA is TGTGCCATCAGTCCTAGTCCCGGGACTAGCGGCGGCTCCTACAATGAGCAGTTCTTC. The chain carries TRBV10-3 and TRBJ2-1; TRBD2 agrees at 11 bases. The CDR3 has 19 residues. CDR1 is ENHRY, CDR2 SYGVKD, per germline. The trim removed 5 bases at V and 0 bases at J, leaving 12 bases unmatched.

The CDR3 protein is CASSQDKGGTGANVLTF. The DNA of the CDR3 is TGCGCCAGCAGCCAAGATAAGGGGGGAACTGGGGCCAACGTCCTGACTTTC. The chain uses TRBV4-1 and TRBJ2-6; D assignment may be TRBD1 or TRBD2 (6 bases each). Germline V gene lookup returns CDR1 MGHRA and CDR2 YSYEKL. Trimming left V 0 bases short and J 2 bases short, with 11 bases between. The CDR3 consists of 17 residues.

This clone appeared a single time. Here the CDR3 DNA reads TGTGCCAGCAGCTCCTCAGACTCCGGATACTATGGCTACACCTTC. It encodes CASSSSDSGYYGYTF. The chain joins TRBV5-6 to TRBJ1-2; D unresolved. Germline V gives CDR1 SGHDT, CDR2 YYEEEE. V was cut by 3 bases and J by 3 bases, with 15 bases left in between. This CDR3 is built from 15 residues.

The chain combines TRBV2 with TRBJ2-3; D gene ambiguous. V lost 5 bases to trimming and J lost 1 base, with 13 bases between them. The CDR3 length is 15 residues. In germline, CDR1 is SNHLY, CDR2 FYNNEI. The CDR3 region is CASSKESGGTDTQYF. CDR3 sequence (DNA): TGTGCCAGCAGTAAGGAGAGTGGAGGCACAGATACGCAGTATTTT.

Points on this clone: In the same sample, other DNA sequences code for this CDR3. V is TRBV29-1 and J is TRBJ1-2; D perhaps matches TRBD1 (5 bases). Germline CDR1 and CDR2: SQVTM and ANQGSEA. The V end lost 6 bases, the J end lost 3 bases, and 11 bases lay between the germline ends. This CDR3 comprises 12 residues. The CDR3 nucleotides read TGCAGCGTAGGGCAGGGTGACTATGGCTACACCTTC. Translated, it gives CSVGQGDYGYTF.

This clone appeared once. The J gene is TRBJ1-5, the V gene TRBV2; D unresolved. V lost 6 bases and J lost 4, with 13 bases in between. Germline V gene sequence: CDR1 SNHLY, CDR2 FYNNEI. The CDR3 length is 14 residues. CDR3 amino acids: CASSPGPSNQPQHF. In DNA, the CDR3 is TGTGCCAGCAGCCCCGGACCCTCAAATCAGCCCCAGCATTTT.

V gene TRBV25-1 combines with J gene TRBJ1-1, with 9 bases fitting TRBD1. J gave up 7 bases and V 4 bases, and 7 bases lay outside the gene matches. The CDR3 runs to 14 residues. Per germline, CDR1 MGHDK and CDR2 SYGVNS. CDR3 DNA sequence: TGTGCCAGCAGTGCCCGGGACAGGGAGGATGAAGCTTTCTTT. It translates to CASSARDREDEAFF.

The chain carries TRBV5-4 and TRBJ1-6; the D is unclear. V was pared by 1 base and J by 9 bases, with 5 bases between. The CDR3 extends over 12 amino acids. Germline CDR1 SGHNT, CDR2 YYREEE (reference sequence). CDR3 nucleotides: TGTGCCAGCAGCTTGCCTTCTTCACCCCTCCACTTT. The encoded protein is CASSLPSSPLHF.

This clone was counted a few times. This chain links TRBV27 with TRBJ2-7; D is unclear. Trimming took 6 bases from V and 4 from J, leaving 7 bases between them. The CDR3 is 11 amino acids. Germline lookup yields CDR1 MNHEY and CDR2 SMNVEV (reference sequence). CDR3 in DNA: TGTGCCAGCAGGAACTATTACGAGCAGTACTTC. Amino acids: CASRNYYEQYF.

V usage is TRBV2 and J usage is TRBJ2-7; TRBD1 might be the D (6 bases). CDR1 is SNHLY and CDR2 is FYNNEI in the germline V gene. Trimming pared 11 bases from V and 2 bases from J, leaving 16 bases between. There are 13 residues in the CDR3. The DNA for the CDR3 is TGTGCCGGGAACCGGGACACAGCCTACGAGCAGTACTTC. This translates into CAGNRDTAYEQYF.

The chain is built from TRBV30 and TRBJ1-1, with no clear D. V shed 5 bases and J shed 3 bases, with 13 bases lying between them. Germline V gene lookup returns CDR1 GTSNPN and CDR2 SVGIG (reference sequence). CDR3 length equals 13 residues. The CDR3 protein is CAWGLRIDTEAFF. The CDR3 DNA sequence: TGTGCCTGGGGCCTCAGGATTGACACTGAAGCTTTCTTT.

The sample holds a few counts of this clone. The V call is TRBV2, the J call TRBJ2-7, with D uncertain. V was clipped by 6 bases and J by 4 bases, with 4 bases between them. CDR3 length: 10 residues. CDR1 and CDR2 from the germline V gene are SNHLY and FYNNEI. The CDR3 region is CASRTYEQYF. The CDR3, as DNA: TGTGCCAGCAGAACTTACGAGCAGTACTTC. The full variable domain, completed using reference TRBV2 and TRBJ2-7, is EPEVTQTPSHQVTQMGQEVILRCVPISNHLYFYWYRQILGQKVEFLVSFYNNEISEKSEIFDDQFSVERPDGSNFTLKIRSTKLEDSAMYFCASRTYEQYFGPGTRLTVT.

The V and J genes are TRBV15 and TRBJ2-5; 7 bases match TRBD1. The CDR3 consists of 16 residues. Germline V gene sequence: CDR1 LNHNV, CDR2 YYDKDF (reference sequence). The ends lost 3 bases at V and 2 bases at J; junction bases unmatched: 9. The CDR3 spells CATSRGDREIQETQYF. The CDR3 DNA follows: TGTGCCACCAGCAGGGGGGACAGAGAGATTCAAGAGACCCAGTACTTC.

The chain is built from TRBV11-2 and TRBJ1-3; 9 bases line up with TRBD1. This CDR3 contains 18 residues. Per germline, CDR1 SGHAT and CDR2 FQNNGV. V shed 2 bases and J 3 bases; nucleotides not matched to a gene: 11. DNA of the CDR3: TGTGCCAGCAGCTTATATAGGGGGACAGGGAGAAGTGGAAACACCATATATTTT. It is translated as CASSLYRGTGRSGNTIYF.

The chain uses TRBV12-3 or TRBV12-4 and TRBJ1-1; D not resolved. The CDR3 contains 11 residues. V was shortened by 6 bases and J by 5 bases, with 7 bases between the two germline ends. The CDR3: CASSRGTEAFF. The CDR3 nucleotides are TGTGCCAGCAGCCGGGGAACTGAAGCTTTCTTT.

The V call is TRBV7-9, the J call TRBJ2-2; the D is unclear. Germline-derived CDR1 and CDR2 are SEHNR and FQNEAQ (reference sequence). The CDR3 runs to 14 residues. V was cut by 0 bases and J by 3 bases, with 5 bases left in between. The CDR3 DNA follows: TGTGCCAGCAGCTTAGCCAGAGACACCGGGGAGCTGTTTTTT. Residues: CASSLARDTGELFF.

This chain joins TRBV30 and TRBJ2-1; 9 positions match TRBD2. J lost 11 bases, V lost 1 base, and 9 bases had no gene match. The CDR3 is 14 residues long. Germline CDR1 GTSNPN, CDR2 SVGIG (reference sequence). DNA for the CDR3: TGTGCCTGGAGTGATAGCGGGGGTCAACGGAAGCAGTTCTTC. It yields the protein CAWSDSGGQRKQFF.

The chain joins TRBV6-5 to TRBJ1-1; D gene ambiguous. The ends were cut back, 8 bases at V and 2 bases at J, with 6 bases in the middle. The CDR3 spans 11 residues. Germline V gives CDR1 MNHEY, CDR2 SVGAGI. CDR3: CASDINTEAFF. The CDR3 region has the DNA TGTGCCAGCGATATTAACACTGAAGCTTTCTTT.

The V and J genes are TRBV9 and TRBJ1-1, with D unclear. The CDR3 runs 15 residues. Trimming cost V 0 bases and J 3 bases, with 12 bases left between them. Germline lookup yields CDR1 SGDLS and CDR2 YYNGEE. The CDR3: CASSVGIGLDTEAFF. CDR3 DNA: TGTGCCAGCAGCGTAGGTATAGGGCTGGACACTGAAGCTTTCTTT.

The CDR3 here is CASSLDAGLEKLFF. The CDR3 DNA is TGTGCCAGCAGTTTAGATGCGGGTCTGGAAAAACTGTTTTTT. The rearrangement uses TRBV28 and TRBJ1-4; D remains unclear. Germline V gene lookup returns CDR1 MDHEN and CDR2 SYDVKM. V lost 2 bases and J 8 bases, leaving 12 bases between the germline ends. CDR3 length equals 14 residues.

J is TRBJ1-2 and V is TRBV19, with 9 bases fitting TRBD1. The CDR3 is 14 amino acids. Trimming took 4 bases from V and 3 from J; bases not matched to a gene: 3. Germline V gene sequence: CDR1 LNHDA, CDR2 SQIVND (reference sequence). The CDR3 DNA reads TGTGCCAGTAGTAGGGACAGGGCGTACTATGGCTACACCTTC. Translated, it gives CASSRDRAYYGYTF. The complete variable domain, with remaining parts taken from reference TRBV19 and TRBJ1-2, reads DGGITQSPKYLFRKEGQNVTLSCEQNLNHDAMYWYRQDPGQGLRLIYYSQIVNDFQKGDIAEGYSVSREKKESFPLTVTSAQKNPTAFYLCASSRDRAYYGYTFGSGTRLTVV.

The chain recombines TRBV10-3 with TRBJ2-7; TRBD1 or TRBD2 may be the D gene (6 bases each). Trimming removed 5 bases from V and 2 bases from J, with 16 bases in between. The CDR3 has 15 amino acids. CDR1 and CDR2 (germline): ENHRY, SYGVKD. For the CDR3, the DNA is TGTGCCATCAGTAACTCGAGGGGGGCCACCTACGAGCAGTACTTC. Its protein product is CAISNSRGATYEQYF.

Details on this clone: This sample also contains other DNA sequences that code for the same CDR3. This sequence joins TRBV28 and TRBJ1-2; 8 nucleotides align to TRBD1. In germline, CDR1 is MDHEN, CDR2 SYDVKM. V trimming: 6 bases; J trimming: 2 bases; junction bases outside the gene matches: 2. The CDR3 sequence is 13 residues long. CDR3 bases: TGTGCCAGCAGAACAGGGGGGAACTATGGCTACACCTTC. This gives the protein CASRTGGNYGYTF.

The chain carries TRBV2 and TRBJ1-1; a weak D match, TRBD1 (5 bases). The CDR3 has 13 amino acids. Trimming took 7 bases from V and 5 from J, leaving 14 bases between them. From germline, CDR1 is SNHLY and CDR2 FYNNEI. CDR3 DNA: TGTGCCAGCACCCGGGGGGACGGGACTGAAGCTTTCTTT. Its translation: CASTRGDGTEAFF.